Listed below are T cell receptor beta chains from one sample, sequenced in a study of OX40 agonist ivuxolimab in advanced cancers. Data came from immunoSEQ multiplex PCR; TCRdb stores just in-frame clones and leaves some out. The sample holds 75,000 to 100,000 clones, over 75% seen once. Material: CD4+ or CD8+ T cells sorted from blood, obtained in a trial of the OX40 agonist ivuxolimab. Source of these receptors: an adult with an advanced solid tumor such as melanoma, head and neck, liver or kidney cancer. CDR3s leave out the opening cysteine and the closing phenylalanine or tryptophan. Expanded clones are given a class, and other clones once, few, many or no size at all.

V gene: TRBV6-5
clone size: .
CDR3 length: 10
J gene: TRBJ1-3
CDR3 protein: ASTVLGDTIY

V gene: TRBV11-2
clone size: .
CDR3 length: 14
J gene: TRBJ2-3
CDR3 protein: ASSLDPRGSTDTQY

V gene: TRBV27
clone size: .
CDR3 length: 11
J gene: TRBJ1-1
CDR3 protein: ASSEDRATEAF

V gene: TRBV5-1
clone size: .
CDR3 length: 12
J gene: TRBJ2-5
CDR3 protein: ASSLVPGSETQY

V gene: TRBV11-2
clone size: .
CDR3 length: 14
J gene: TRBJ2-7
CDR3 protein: ASSLRLAAADGEQY

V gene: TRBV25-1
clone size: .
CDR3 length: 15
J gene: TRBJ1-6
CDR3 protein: ASSTPRGGPANSPLH

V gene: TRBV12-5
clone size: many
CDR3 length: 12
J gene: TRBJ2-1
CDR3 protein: ASGGRDSTGEQF

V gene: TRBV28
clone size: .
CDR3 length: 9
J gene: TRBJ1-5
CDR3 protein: ASSPGFTQH

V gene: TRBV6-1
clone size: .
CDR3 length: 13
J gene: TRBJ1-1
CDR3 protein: ASSEALPTNTEAF

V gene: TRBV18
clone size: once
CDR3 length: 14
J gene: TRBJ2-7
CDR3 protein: ASSSISGTDPYEQY

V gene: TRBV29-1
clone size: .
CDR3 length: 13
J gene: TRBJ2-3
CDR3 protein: SVVRTGTFTDTQY

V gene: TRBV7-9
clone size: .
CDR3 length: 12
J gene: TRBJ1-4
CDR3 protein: ASSFRWANEKLF

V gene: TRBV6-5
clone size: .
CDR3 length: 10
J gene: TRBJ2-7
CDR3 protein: ASSFGPIEQY

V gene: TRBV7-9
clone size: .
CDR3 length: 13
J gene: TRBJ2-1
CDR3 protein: ASSPPGQAYNEQF

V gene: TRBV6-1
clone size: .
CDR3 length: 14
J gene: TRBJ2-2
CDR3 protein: ASSDGGQGYTGELF

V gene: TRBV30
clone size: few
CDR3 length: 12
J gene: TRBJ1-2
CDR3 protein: AWTPGQANYGYT

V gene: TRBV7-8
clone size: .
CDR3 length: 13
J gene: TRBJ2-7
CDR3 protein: ASAAPGQGAGEQY

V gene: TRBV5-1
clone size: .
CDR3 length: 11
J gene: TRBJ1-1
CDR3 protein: ASRGGEYTEAF

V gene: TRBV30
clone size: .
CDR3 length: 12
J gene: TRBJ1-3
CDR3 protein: AWSVGTPGNTIY

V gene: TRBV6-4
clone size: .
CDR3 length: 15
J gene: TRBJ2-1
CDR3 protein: ASSDSEGAGGYNEQF

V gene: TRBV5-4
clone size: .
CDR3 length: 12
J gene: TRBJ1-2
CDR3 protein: ASRPAGGRIGYT

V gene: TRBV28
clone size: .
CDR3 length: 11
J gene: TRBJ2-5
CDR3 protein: ASSAHNQETQY

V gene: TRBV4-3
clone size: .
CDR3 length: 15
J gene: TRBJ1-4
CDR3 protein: ASSQAFVSQGGEKLF

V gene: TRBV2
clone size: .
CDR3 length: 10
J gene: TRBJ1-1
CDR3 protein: ARTRRNTEAF

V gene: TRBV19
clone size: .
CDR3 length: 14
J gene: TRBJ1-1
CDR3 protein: ASSTLHPLRVFEAF

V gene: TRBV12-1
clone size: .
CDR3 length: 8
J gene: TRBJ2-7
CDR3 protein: ASSFNEQY

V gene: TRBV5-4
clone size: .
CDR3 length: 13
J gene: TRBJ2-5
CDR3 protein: ASSRSGGSQETQY

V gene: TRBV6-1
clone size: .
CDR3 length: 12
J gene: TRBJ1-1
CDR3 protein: ASIATGGKTEAF

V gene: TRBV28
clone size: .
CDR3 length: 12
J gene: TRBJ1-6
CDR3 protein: ASSLRTYGSPLH

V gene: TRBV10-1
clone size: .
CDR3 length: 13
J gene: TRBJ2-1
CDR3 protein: ASSERQGSYNEQF

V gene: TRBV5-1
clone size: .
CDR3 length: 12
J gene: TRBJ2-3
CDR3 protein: ASSLGTAADTQY

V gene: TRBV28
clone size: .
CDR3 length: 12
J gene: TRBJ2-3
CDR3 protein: ASSPGGTGDTQY

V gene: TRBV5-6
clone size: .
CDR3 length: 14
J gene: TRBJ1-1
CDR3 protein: ASSFITGTANTEAF

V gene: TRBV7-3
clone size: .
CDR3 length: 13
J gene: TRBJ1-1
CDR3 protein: ASSLGQGRSAEAF

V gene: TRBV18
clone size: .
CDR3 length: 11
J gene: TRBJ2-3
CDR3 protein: ASSPPGTDTQY

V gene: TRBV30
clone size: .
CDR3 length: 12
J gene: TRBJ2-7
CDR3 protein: ASRGGERSYEQY

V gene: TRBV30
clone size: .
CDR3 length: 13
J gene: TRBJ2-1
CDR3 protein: AWSPGGTSYNEQF

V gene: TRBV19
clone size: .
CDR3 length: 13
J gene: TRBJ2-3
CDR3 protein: ASARAGTLTDTQY

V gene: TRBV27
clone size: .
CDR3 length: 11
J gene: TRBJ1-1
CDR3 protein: ASSFLAGSEAF

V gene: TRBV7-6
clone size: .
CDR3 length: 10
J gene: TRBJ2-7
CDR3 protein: ASSLAKYEQY

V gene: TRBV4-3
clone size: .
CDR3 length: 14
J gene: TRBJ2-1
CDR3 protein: ASSQDRLAGGNEQF

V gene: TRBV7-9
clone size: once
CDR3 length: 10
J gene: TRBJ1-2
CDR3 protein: ASSPGTYGYT

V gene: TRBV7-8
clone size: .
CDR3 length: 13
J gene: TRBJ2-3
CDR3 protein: ASSLGLPAGDTQY

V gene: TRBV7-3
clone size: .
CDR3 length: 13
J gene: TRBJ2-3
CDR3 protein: ASSSGSRRRDTQY

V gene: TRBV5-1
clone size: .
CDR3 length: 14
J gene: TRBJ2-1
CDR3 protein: ASSLRGTSMYNEQF

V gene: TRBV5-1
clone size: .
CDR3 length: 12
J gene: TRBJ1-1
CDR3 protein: ASSPQGGNTEAF

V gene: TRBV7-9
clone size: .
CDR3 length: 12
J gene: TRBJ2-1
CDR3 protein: ASSLGSSYNEQF

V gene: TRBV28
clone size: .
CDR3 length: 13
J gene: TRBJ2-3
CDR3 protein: ASITNGQGPDTQY

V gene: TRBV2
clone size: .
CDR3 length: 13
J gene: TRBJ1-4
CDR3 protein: ASRPGGTTGEKLF

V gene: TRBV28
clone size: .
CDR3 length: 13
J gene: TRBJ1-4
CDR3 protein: ASSPTGIRNEKLF

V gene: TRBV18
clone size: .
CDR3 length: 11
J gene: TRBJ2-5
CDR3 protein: ASSPGLGETQY